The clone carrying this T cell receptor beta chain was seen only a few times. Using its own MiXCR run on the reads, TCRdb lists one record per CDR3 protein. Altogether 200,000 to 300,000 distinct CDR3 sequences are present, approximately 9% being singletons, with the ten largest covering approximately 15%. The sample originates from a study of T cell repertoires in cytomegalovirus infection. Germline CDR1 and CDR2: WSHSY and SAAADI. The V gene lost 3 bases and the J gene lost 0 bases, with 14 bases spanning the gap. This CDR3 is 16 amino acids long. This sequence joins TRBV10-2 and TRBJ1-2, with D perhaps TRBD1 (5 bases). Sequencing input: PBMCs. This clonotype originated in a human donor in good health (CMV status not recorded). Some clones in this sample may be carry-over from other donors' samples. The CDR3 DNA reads TGCGCCAGCAGTGATTCCGGGACTGTTGCTAACTATGGCTACACCTTC. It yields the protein CASSDSGTVANYGYTF.